What follows describes a single TCR beta chain. This clonotype came up many times. Its antigen is currently not known. It has no much larger one-base neighbor in the sample; base qualities were not kept. The sample originates from a study of glioma-infiltrating T cells (dated by TCRdb to between 2015 and 2016). At the level of the whole study: Glioma tissue, non-neoplastic brain tissue and matched peripheral blood mononuclear cells were used as sources from which TCR alpha- and beta-chain repertoires were sequenced. To gauge divergence between tissue and blood T-cell populations, every tissue-infiltrating repertoire was compared against the peripheral blood repertoire from the same patient. The paired cohort comprised three low-grade glioma patients, roughly 8 primary glioblastoma patients and three non-glioma patients contributing non-neoplastic brain tissue. Study-level results and caveats: Small numbers underpinned the group comparisons: roughly eight glioblastoma patients, three low-grade glioma patients and three non-neoplastic patients. Very few CDR3 sequences were found to be shared between tissue and blood, and this scarcity was attributed to high CDR3 diversity and limited sampling. In non-neoplastic patients, VJ-independent divergence between tissue and blood fell below expectation, whereas in all gliomas, and especially in low-grade gliomas, the divergence rose above expectation.

TCR alpha and beta CDR3 regions were amplified with the iRepertoire nested amplicon-rescue multiplex PCR (arm-PCR) platform from RNA. The input for one-step reverse transcription and amplification was about 85-400 ng of either tissue mRNA or PBMC total RNA. After bead purification, a secondary multiplex PCR added Illumina adapters, and libraries were gel-purified between 200 and 400 bp. Demultiplexing relied on internal 6-nucleotide barcodes carried by the libraries. The libraries were sequenced on an Illumina MiSeq using 2x220 or 2x250 nucleotide paired-end reads. The study's processing was this. FLASH 1.2.11 was used to merge paired reads, and BWA-MEM then aligned the reads to the GRCh37 human genome before TRA and TRB reads were extracted. For V and J assignment, an IMGT-derived reference of cassette sequences and CDR3 motifs that included pseudogenes was used. Reads were translated in three frames, and productive CDR3s were defined by a C…FGXG motif without stop codons. Clonotypes were defined as unique combinations of V-J cassette pair and CDR3 amino acid sequence. Reads were filtered by Hamming distance, with the threshold set by the sequence error rate of each sample in mapped regions. TCRdb redid the processing of the public reads, applying fastp at Q25 and MiXCR, and retained in-frame beta chains. All rows with the same CDR3 protein become a single entry with the most common DNA and genes. TCRdb, rather than the study authors, made the V and J calls. The sample table holds fewer than 250,000 distinct CDR3 sequences, of which about 31% were seen once. Together, the top ten hold 20% of the sample.

Inclusive of the bounding cysteine and phenylalanine, the CDR3 is 19 residues long. The only DNA kept is the CDR3, 57 bases in frame from the first base. The V and J ends are trimmed by 5 bases and 0 bases, leaving 23 bases between them. The germline V gene gives CDR1 as SGHVS and CDR2 as FQNEAQ. The chain joins TRBV7-8 to TRBJ1-5, and TRBD1 may be the D gene, going by 6 matching bases. The source is a human donor with low-grade glioma or glioblastoma, undergoing nonglioma brain surgery, or in good health (not recorded which). The sequencing input was glioma tissue, nonneoplastic brain tissue, or PBMCs (not recorded which). The sequenced DNA: TGTGCCAGCAGCCCCAAAGGAGTCTTGGACAGTTATAGCAATCAGCCCCAGCATTTT. This is translated as CASSPKGVLDSYSNQPQHF. The reference TRBV7-8 and TRBJ1-5 proteins fill in what lies around the CDR3, so the full variable domain reads GAGVSQSPRYKVAKRGQDVALRCDPISGHVSLFWYQQALGQGPEFLTYFQNEAQLDKSGLPSDRFFAERPEGSVSTLKIQRTQQEDSAVYLCASSPKGVLDSYSNQPQHFGDGTRLSIL.